What follows are 17 T cell receptor beta chains derived from one specimen sequenced in a study of metastatic and nonmetastatic thyroid tumors. TCRdb reassembled clones from the PCR reads with MiXCR. The sample shows some 20,000 clones, roughly 20% of them seen only once. Prior to thyroid surgery, none of the patients had received any treatment. Sequenced input: tumor tissue. The receptors derive from a male donor with papillary thyroid cancer or a benign thyroid nodule (not recorded which). Some clones in this sample may be carry-over from other donors' samples.

The DNA of the CDR3 is TGTGCCTGGTTATTACAATGGCACGGTGGCTACACCTTC. This codes for CAWLLQWHGGYTF. V is TRBV30 and J is TRBJ1-2; no definite D call. Trimming shortened V by 5 bases and J by 7 bases, and 17 bases separated the two germline ends. Germline lookup yields CDR1 GTSNPN and CDR2 SVGIG (reference sequence). This CDR3 is 13 amino acids long.

This clone was seen many times. V usage is TRBV5-1 and J usage is TRBJ2-1; D remains unclear. This CDR3 has 12 amino acids. Trimming cost V 2 bases and J 9 bases, with 9 bases left between them. Germline CDR1 is SGHRS and CDR2 is YFSETQ. CDR3: CASSFLGGEQFF. The CDR3 DNA reads TGCGCCAGCAGCTTTCTGGGCGGTGAGCAGTTCTTC.

In its sample, this clone ranks as medium-sized (0.01 to 0.1%). The gene calls are TRBV6-6 and TRBJ1-6, with D maybe TRBD1 (5 bases). Germline assignment: CDR1 MNHNY and CDR2 SVGAGI (reference sequence). Trimming left V 0 bases short and J 10 bases short, with 13 bases between. The CDR3 has 15 residues. Here the CDR3 reads CASSYSGGAESPLHF. The CDR3 DNA reads TGTGCCAGCAGTTACTCTGGGGGTGCCGAATCACCCCTCCACTTT.

The sample holds many counts of this clone. The junction does not match germline at one end; this may be a read error. The sample holds other DNA sequences that translate to the same CDR3. In nucleotides, the CDR3 is TGTGCCAGCAGTGGGCACAGGGAGGTCAACGAACAGTACTTC. Its translation is CASSGHREVNEQYF. The rearrangement uses TRBV6-1 and TRBJ2-7, with D possibly called TRBD1 or TRBD2 (6 bases each). CDR1 is MNHNS and CDR2 is SASEGT in the germline V gene. The CDR3 spans 14 residues.

Concerning this clone itself: This is likely a read error, given that the CDR3 carries no conserved phenylalanine or tryptophan at its end. The CDR3 DNA follows: TGTGCCAGCAGTTTAAACAACTCTTATGGCTACACCCTC. Residues: CASSLNNSYGYTL. V gene TRBV27 combines with J gene TRBJ1-2; D remains ambiguous. V lost 2 bases, J lost 5 bases, and 9 bases lay in between. The CDR3 is 13 residues long. Germline V gene sequence: CDR1 MNHEY, CDR2 SMNVEV (reference sequence).

This clone has more than one count but fewer than ten. At one end the junction does not follow the germline gene, possibly because of a read error. V and J are TRBV27 and TRBJ1-2, with D perhaps TRBD1 (5 bases). The CDR3 runs 13 residues. The V gene's germline CDR1 is MNHEY and CDR2 SMNVEV (reference sequence). CDR3 region: CASILSRGYGYTF. The CDR3 DNA sequence: TGCGCCAGCATCCTTTCAAGGGGCTATGGCTACACCTTC.

The CDR3 loop is CASRNEQAAPQHF. The CDR3 DNA reads TGTGCCAGCAGGAATGAACAGGCGGCGCCCCAGCATTTT. V gene TRBV6-1 combines with J gene TRBJ1-5; the D gene is possibly TRBD1 (5 bases). Trimming took off 6 bases at V and 9 bases at J, with 15 bases between the two ends. Germline V gene data show CDR1 as MNHNS and CDR2 as SASEGT. The CDR3 has 13 residues.

The V call is TRBV20-1, the J call TRBJ2-3; D perhaps matches TRBD2 (7 bases). Germline V lookup: CDR1 DFQATT, CDR2 SNEGSKA (reference sequence). The CDR3 has 15 amino acids. Trimming left V 3 bases short and J 2 bases short, with 15 bases between. CDR3 nucleotides: TGCAGTGCTAGGCGGGGAGGGGGGAACACAGATACGCAGTATTTT. It translates to CSARRGGGNTDTQYF.

This clone came up many times. The rearrangement uses TRBV13 and TRBJ2-7; TRBD2 matches 7 bases. This CDR3 region has 15 residues. The germline V gene has CDR1 PRHDT and CDR2 FYEKMQ (reference sequence). V dropped 2 bases and J dropped 3; count of bases not matched to a gene: 7. CDR3 coding DNA: TGTGCCAGCAGCTTATCCCACCGGGACTACTACGAGCAGTACTTC. Its protein is CASSLSHRDYYEQYF.

This chain links TRBV5-1 with TRBJ1-4; D unclear. Germline assignment: CDR1 SGHRS and CDR2 YFSETQ. This CDR3 has 16 amino acids. Trimming removed 4 bases at V and 2 bases at J, with 15 bases between. In DNA, the CDR3 is TGCGCCAGCAGCCCCGGTCTGTGGGCGACTAATGAAAAACTGTTTTTT. Protein: CASSPGLWATNEKLFF.

This clone has at least ten counts. The chain couples TRBV27 to TRBJ2-5, with 9 nucleotides matching TRBD1. V was clipped by 5 bases and J by 7 bases; unmatched bases: 8. Germline CDR1 is MNHEY and CDR2 is SMNVEV (reference sequence). This CDR3 contains 14 residues. The chain's CDR3 is CASSVNRGLGTQYF. The CDR3, as DNA: TGTGCCAGCAGTGTAAACAGGGGGCTCGGGACCCAGTACTTC.

The V gene is TRBV20-1, the J gene TRBJ2-5; 8 positions agree with TRBD2. The germline V gene encodes CDR1 DFQATT and CDR2 SNEGSKA (reference sequence). CDR3 length equals 15 residues. The J segment lost 3 bases and the V segment lost 0 bases, leaving 6 bases of the junction unmatched. The CDR3 nucleotides are TGCAGTGCTAGAGATGGTAAGACTAGCGAAGAGACCCAGTACTTC. Amino acid sequence: CSARDGKTSEETQYF.

This clone was found once. The chain carries TRBV13 and TRBJ2-7, with D uncertain. The ends were cut back, 2 bases at V and 5 bases at J, with 7 bases in the middle. In germline, CDR1 is PRHDT, CDR2 FYEKMQ (reference sequence). This CDR3 contains 12 residues. This CDR3 is CASSLRSHEQYF. The CDR3 DNA is TGTGCCAGCAGCTTACGTAGCCACGAGCAGTACTTC. Full variable domain (rest looked up from reference TRBV13 and TRBJ2-7): AAGVIQSPRHLIKEKRETATLKCYPIPRHDTVYWYQQGPGQDPQFLISFYEKMQSDKGSIPDRFSAQQFSDYHSELNMSSLELGDSALYFCASSLRSHEQYFGPGTRLTVT.

There are many counts of this clone. This chain connects TRBV19 to TRBJ2-1; either TRBD1 or TRBD2 may fit D (6 bases each). CDR1 and CDR2 from the germline V gene are LNHDA and SQIVND (reference sequence). V lost 1 base and J 7 bases, leaving 14 bases between the germline ends. The CDR3 extends over 15 amino acids. The CDR3 spells CASSIVAGEVNEQFF. The CDR3 bases are TGTGCCAGTAGTATAGTTGCAGGGGAGGTGAATGAGCAGTTCTTC.

This clone was counted between two and nine times. This sequence joins TRBV27 and TRBJ2-6; unclear D gene. Between the trimmed V and J ends, which lost 7 bases and 0 bases, there was a span of 4 bases. CDR3 length: 13 residues. Germline V CDR1 and CDR2: MNHEY, SMNVEV (reference sequence). Written as DNA, the CDR3 is TGTGCCAGCATCCTCTCTGGGGCCAACGTCCTGACTTTC. This gives the protein CASILSGANVLTF. Filled out from reference TRBV27 and TRBJ2-6, the complete variable domain reads EAQVTQNPRYLITVTGKKLTVTCSQNMNHEYMSWYRQDPGLGLRQIYYSMNVEVTDKGDVPEGYKVSRKEKRNFPLILESPSPNQTSLYFCASILSGANVLTFGAGSRLTVL.

The J gene is TRBJ2-7, the V gene TRBV20-1, with 10 bases matching TRBD1. The length of the CDR3 is 16 residues. Trimming took 0 bases from V and 1 from J; bases not matched to a gene: 6. Germline V gene data show CDR1 as DFQATT and CDR2 as SNEGSKA (reference sequence). CDR3 protein: CSARELGQGGSYEQYF. DNA for the CDR3: TGCAGTGCTAGAGAACTTGGACAGGGGGGATCCTACGAGCAGTACTTC.

This clone came up many times. The chain joins TRBV7-3 to TRBJ2-3; 10 bases are shared with TRBD2. With 1 base clipped from V and 3 bases from J, the junction kept 10 bases outside the gene matches. The CDR3 consists of 18 residues. In germline, CDR1 is SGHTA, CDR2 FQGTGA. The CDR3 DNA reads TGTGCCAGCAGCTTAAGGGCTAGCGGGAGTGGTTGGACAGATACGCAGTATTTT. Translating gives CASSLRASGSGWTDTQYF. Full variable domain (remainder filled in from reference TRBV7-3 and TRBJ2-3): GAGVSQTPSNKVTEKGKYVELRCDPISGHTALYWYRQSLGQGPEFLIYFQGTGAADDSGLPNDRFFAVRPEGSVSTLKIQRTERGDSAVYLCASSLRASGSGWTDTQYFGPGTRLTVL.